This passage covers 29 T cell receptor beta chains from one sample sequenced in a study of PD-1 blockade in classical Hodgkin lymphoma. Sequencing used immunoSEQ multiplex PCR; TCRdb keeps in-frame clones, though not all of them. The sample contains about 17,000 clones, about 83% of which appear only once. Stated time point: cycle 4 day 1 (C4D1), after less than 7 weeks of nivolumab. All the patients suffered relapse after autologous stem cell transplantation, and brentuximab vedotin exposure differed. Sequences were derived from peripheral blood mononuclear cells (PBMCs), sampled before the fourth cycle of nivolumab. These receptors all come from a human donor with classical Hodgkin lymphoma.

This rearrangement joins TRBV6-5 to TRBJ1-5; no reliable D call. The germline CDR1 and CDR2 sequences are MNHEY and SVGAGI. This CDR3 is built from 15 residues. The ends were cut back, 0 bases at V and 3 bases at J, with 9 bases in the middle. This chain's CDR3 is CASSYSWRANQPQHF. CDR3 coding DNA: TGTGCCAGCAGTTACTCTTGGAGGGCCAATCAGCCCCAGCATTTT.

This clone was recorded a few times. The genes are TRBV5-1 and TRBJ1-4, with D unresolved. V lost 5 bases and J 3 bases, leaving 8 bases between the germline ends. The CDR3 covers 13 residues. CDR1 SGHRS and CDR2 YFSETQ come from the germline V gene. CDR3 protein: CASRAGSNEKLFF. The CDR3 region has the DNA TGCGCCAGCAGAGCGGGGTCTAATGAAAAACTGTTTTTT.

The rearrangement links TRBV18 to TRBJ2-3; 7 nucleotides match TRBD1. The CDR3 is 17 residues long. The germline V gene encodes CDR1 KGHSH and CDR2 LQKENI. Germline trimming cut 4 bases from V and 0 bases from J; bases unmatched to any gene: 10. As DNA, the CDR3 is TGTGCCAGCTCACTCGAACAGGGGCTGGGAAGCACAGATACGCAGTATTTT. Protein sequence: CASSLEQGLGSTDTQYF.

The CDR3 here is CASSPEGNSETQYF. The CDR3 nucleotides read TGTGCCAGTAGTCCCGAGGGTAATTCGGAGACCCAGTACTTC. J is TRBJ2-5 and V is TRBV19, with TRBD2 as a possible D gene (5 bases). Looked up from germline, CDR1 is LNHDA and CDR2 is SQIVND (reference sequence). The germline V and J ends were trimmed by 5 bases and 5 bases, with 15 bases remaining between them. CDR3 size: 14 residues.

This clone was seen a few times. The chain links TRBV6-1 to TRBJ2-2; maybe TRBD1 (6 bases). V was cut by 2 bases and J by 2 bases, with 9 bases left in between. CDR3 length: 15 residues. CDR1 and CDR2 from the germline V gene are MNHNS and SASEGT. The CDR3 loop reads CASSESDRNTGELFF. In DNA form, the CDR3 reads TGTGCCAGCAGTGAATCGGACAGAAACACCGGGGAGCTGTTTTTT.

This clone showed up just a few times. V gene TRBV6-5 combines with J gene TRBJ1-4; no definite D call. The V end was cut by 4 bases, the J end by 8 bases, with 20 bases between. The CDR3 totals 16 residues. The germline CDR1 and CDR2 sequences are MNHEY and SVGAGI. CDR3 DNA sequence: TGTGCCAGCAGTTCGTCGAGTAGCCTCGAAGCCGAAAAACTGTTTTTT. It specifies CASSSSSSLEAEKLFF.

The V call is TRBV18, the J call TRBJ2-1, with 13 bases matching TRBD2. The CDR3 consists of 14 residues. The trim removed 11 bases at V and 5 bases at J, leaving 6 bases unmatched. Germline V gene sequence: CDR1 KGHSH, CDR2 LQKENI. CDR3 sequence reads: CAGATSGGNNEQFF. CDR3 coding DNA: TGTGCCGGGGCGACTAGCGGGGGGAACAATGAGCAGTTCTTC.

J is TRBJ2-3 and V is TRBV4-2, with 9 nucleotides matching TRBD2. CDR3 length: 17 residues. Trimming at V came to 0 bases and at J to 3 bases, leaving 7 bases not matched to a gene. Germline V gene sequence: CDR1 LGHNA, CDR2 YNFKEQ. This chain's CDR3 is CASSQETASGVTDTQYF. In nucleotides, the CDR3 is TGTGCCAGCAGCCAAGAGACGGCTAGCGGGGTGACAGATACGCAGTATTTT.

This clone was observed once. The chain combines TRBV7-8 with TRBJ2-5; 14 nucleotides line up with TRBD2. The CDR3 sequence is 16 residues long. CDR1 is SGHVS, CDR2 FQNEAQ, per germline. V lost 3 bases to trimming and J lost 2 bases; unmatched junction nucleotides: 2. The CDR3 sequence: CASSFGTSGGQETQYF. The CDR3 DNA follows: TGTGCCAGCAGCTTCGGGACTAGCGGGGGACAAGAGACCCAGTACTTC.

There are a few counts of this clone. In DNA form, the CDR3 reads TGCGCCAGCAGCTCACTCGGGACAGGACAAGAGACCCAGTACTTC. Its protein is CASSSLGTGQETQYF. This chain joins TRBV5-1 and TRBJ2-5; TRBD1 aligns across 8 bases. The J segment lost 2 bases and the V segment lost 3 bases, leaving 6 bases of the junction unmatched. Germline V lookup: CDR1 SGHRS, CDR2 YFSETQ. The CDR3 is made up of 15 amino acids. Full variable domain (rest looked up from reference TRBV5-1 and TRBJ2-5): KAGVTQTPRYLIKTRGQQVTLSCSPISGHRSVSWYQQTPGQGLQFLFEYFSETQRNKGNFPGRFSGRQFSNSRSEMNVSTLELGDSALYLCASSSLGTGQETQYFGPGTRLLVL.

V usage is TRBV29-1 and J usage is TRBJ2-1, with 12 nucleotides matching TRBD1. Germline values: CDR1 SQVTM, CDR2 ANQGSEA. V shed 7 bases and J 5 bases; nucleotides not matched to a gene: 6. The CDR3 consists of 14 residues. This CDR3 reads CSGKGQGADNEQFF. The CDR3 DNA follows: TGCAGCGGCAAGGGACAGGGGGCGGACAATGAGCAGTTCTTC.

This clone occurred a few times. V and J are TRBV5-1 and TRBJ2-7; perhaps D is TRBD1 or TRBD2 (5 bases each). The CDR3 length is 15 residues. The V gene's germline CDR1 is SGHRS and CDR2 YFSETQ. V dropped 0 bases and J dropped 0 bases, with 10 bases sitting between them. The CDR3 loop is CASSLGGESSYEQYF. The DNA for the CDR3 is TGCGCCAGCAGCTTGGGAGGGGAAAGCTCCTACGAGCAGTACTTC.

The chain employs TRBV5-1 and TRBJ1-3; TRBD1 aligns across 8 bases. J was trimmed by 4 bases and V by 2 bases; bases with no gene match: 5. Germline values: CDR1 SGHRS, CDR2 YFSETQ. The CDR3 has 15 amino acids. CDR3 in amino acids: CASSFQGAQGNTIYF. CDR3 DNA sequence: TGCGCCAGCAGCTTCCAGGGGGCGCAAGGAAACACCATATATTTT.

The CDR3 loop is CASGSSAGQGEPQHF. The CDR3 coding sequence is TGTGCTAGTGGTTCATCGGCAGGGCAAGGGGAGCCCCAGCATTTT. This chain links TRBV12-5 with TRBJ1-5, with a tentative D call TRBD1 (5 bases). The CDR3 consists of 15 residues. Trimming cost V 4 bases and J 8 bases, with 18 bases left between them. CDR1 and CDR2 (germline): LGHNT, FRNRAP.

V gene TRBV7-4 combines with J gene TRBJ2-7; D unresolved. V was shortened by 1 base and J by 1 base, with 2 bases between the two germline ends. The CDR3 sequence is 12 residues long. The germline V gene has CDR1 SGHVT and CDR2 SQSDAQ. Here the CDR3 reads CASSLGSYEQYF. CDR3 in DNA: TGTGCCAGCAGCTTAGGTTCCTACGAGCAGTACTTC. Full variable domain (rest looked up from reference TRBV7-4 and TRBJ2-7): GAGVSQSPRYKVAKRGRDVALRCDSISGHVTLYWYRQTLGQGSEVLTYSQSDAQRDKSGRPSGRFSAERPERSVSTLKIQRTEQGDSAVYLCASSLGSYEQYFGPGTRLTVT.

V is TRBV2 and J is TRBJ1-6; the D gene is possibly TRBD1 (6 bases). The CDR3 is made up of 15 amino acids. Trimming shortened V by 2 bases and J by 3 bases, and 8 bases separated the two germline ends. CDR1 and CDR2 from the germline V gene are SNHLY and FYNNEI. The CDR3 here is CASSELGHYNSPLHF. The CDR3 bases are TGTGCCAGCAGTGAACTGGGACACTATAATTCACCCCTCCACTTT.

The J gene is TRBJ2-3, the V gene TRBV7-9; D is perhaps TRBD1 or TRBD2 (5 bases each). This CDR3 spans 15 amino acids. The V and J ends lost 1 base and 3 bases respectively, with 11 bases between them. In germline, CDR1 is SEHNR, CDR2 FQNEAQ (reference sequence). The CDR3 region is CASSLVGTSTDTQYF. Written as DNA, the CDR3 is TGTGCCAGCAGCTTAGTTGGGACCTCAACAGATACGCAGTATTTT.

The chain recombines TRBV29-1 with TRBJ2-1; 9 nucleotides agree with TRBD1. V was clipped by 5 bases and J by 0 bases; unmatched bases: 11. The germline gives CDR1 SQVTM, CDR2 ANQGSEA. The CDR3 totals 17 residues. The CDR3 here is CSVPPGQGDGSYNEQFF. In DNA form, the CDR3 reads TGCAGCGTTCCACCGGGACAGGGAGACGGCTCCTACAATGAGCAGTTCTTC.

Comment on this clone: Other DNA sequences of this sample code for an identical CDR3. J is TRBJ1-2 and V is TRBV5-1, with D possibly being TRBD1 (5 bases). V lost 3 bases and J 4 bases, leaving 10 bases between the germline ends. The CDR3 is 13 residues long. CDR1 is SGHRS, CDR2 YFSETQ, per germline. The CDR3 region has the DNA TGCGCCAGCAGCTCGACCGGGGCCTATGGCTACACCTTC. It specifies CASSSTGAYGYTF. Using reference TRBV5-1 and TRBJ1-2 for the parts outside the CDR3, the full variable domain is KAGVTQTPRYLIKTRGQQVTLSCSPISGHRSVSWYQQTPGQGLQFLFEYFSETQRNKGNFPGRFSGRQFSNSRSEMNVSTLELGDSALYLCASSSTGAYGYTFGSGTRLTVV.

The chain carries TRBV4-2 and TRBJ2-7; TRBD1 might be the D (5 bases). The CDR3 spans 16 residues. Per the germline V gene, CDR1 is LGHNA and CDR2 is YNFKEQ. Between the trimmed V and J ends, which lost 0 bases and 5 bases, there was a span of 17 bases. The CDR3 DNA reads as TGTGCCAGCAGCCAAGATGAGGCAGGGCCCGCTGACGAGCAGTACTTC. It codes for CASSQDEAGPADEQYF.

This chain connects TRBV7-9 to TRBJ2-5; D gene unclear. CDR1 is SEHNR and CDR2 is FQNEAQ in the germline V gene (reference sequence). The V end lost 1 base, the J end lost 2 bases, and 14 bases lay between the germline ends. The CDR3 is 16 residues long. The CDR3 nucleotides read TGTGCCAGCAGCTTAGACCTGGGAATTTCACAAGAGACCCAGTACTTC. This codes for CASSLDLGISQETQYF.

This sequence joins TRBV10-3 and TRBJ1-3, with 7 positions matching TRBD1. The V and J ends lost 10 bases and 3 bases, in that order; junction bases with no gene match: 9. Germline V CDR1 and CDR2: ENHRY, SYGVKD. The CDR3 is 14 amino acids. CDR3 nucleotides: TGTGCCACGGGAGGGGGCTCTGGTGGAAACACCATATATTTT. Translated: CATGGGSGGNTIYF.

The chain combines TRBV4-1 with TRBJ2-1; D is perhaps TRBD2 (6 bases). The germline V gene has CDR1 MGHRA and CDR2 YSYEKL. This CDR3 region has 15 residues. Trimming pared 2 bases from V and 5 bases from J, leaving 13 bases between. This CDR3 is CASSQTGLENNEQFF. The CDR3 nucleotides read TGCGCCAGCAGCCAAACGGGACTCGAAAACAATGAGCAGTTCTTC.

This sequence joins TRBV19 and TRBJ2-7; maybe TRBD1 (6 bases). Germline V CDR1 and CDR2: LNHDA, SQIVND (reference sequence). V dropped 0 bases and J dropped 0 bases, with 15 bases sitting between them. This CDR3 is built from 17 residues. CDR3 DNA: TGTGCCAGTAGTATAGACCATTCGACAGGTATCTCCTACGAGCAGTACTTC. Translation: CASSIDHSTGISYEQYF.

This CDR3 is CASKLPGYNEQFF. The CDR3 DNA follows: TGTGCCAGCAAGCTCCCGGGATACAATGAGCAGTTCTTC. J is TRBJ2-1 and V is TRBV2, with TRBD2 as a possible D gene (5 bases). The CDR3 totals 13 residues. V was pared by 7 bases and J by 4 bases, with 11 bases between. The germline V gene encodes CDR1 SNHLY and CDR2 FYNNEI.

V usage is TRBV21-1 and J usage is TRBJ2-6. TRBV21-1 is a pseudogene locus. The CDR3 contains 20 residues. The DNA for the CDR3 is TGTGCCAGCAGCAAAGGCCCCAGAGGGGATCCCTACTCTGGGGCCAACGTCCTGACTTTC. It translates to CASSKGPRGDPYSGANVLTF.

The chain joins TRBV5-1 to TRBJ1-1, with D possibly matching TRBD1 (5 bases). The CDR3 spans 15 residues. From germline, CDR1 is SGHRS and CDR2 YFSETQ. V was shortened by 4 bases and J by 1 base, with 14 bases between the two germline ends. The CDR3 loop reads CASSPTGTANTEAFF. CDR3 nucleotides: TGCGCCAGCAGCCCCACCGGGACGGCGAACACTGAAGCTTTCTTT.

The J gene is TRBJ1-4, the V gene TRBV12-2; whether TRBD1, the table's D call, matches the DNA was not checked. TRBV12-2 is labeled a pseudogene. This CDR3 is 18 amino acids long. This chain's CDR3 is CASRLRPRRDRDFEKLFF. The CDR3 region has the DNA TGTGCAAGTCGCTTAAGACCCCGGAGGGACAGGGATTTTGAAAAACTGTTTTTT.

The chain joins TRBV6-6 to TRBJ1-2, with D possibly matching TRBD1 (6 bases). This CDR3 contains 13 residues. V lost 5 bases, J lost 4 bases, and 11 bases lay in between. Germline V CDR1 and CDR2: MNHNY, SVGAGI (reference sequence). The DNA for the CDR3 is TGTGCCAGCAGTACCGGACAGACCTATGGCTACACCTTC. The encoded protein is CASSTGQTYGYTF.